The clone carrying this TCR beta chain was seen only once. Its antigen is as yet unknown. This sample is drawn from a study of cytomegalovirus exposure and HLA in healthy donors. The CDR3 is 16 amino acids. CDR1 and CDR2 from the germline V gene are SEHNR and FQNEAQ (reference sequence). Trimming took off 2 bases at V and 0 bases at J, with 11 bases between the two ends. Researchers ran the PCR with 60 Vbeta and 13 Jbeta primers. Only in-frame clones appear in the TCRdb table, and some are missing; sequencing was by immunoSEQ multiplex PCR. The repertoire includes 55,000 to 75,000 clones, roughly 74% of them detected once, and about an eighth sits in the top ten. Study-wide results and limits: Analyses of presence and absence presupposed an approximately uniform sequencing depth across donors.

The source material was PBMCs. This sequence originates from a human donor in good health. The chain employs TRBV7-9 and TRBJ2-1; D may be TRBD2 (5 bases). CDR3 amino acids: CASSLSSGSSYNEQFF. The CDR3 DNA sequence: TGTGCCAGCAGCTTATCGAGTGGGAGCTCCTACAATGAGCAGTTCTTC.